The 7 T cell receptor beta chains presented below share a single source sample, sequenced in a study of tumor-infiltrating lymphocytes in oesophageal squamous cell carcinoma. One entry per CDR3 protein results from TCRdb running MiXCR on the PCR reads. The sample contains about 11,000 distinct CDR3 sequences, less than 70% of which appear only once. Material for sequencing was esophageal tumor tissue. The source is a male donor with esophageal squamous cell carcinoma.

This chain's CDR3 is CASSTSLAGVETQYF. As DNA, the CDR3 is TGTGCCAGCAGTACGTCCCTAGCGGGTGTGGAGACCCAGTACTTC. The chain employs TRBV6-6 and TRBJ2-5, with 8 positions matching TRBD2. V lost 5 bases and J lost 5; bases outside the gene matches: 10. This CDR3 comprises 15 residues. Germline V gene data show CDR1 as MNHNY and CDR2 as SVGAGI (reference sequence).

CDR3 amino acids: CASSLEPGANVLTF. DNA for the CDR3: TGTGCCAGCAGTTTAGAACCTGGGGCCAACGTCCTGACTTTC. The chain joins TRBV28 to TRBJ2-6; the D is unclear. From germline, CDR1 is MDHEN and CDR2 SYDVKM. The germline V and J ends were trimmed by 2 bases and 2 bases, with 4 bases remaining between them. CDR3 size: 14 residues.

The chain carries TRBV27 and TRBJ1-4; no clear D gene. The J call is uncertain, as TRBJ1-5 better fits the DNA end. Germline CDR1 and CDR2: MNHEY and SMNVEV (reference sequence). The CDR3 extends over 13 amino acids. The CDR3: CASSLSPRTAQHF. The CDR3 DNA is TGTGCCAGCAGTTTATCCCCACGGACTGCCCAGCATTTT.

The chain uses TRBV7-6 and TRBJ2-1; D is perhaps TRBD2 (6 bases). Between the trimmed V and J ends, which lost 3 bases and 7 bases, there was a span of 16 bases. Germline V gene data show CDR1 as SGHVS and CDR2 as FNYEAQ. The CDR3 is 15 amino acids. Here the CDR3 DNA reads TGTGCCAGCAGCTTTGGGGGGAGACGGGAGAATGAGCAGTTCTTC. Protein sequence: CASSFGGRRENEQFF.

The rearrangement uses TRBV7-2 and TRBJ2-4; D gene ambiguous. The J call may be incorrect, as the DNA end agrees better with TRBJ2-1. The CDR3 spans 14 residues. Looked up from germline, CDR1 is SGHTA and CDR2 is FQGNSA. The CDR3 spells CASSLEQIYNEQFF. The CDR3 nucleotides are TGTGCCAGCAGCTTAGAACAGATATACAATGAGCAGTTCTTC.

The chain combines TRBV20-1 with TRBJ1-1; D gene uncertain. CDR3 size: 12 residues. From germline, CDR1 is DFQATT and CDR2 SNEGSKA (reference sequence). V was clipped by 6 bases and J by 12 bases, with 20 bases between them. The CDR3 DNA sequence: TGCAGTGCACCGACGGACGCTACCCCAACTTTCTTT. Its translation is CSAPTDATPTFF.

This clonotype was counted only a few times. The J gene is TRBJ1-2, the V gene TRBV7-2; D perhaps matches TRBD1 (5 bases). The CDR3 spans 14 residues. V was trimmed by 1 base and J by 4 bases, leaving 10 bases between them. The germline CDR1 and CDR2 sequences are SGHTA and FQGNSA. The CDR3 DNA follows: TGTGCCAGCAGCTTAGGGGGCTACGCCTATGGCTACACCTTC. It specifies CASSLGGYAYGYTF.